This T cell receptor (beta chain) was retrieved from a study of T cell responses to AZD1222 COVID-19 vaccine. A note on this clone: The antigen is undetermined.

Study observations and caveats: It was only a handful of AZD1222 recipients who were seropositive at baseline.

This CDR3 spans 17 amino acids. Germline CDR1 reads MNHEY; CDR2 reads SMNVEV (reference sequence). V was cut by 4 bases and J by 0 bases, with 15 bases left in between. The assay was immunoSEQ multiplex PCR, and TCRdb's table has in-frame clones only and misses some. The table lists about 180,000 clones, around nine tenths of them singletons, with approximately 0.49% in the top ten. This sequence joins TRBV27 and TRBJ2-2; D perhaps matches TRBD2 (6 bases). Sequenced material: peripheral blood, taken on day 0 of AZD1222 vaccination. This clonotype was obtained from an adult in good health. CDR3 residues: CASSSLTAGPNTGELFF. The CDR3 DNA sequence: TGTGCCAGCAGTTCCCTTACTGCGGGACCGAACACCGGGGAGCTGTTTTTT.